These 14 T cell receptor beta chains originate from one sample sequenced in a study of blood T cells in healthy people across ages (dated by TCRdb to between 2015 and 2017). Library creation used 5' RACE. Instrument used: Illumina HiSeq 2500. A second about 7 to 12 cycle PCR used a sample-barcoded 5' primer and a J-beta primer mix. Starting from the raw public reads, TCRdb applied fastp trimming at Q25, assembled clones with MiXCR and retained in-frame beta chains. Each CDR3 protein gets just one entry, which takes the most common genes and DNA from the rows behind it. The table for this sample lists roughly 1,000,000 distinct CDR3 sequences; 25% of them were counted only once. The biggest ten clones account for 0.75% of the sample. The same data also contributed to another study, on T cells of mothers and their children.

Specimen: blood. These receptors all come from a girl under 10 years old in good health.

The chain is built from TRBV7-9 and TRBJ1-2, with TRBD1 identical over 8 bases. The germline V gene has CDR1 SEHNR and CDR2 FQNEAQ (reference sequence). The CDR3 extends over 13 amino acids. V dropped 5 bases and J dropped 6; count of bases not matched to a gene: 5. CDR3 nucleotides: TGTGCCAGCAGCCCTTGGACAGGGAATGGCTACACCTTC. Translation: CASSPWTGNGYTF. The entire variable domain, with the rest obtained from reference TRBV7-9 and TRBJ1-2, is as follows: DTGVSQNPRHKITKRGQNVTFRCDPISEHNRLYWYRQTLGQGPEFLTYFQNEAQLEKSRLLSDRFSAERPKGSFSTLEIQRTEQGDSAMYLCASSPWTGNGYTFGSGTRLTVV.

The chain's CDR3 is CSAPAHSDNEQFF. DNA of the CDR3: TGCAGTGCCCCAGCCCATTCCGACAATGAGCAGTTCTTC. This chain connects TRBV20-1 to TRBJ2-5; D unresolved. The J call may be incorrect, as the DNA end agrees better with TRBJ2-1. The germline gives CDR1 DFQATT, CDR2 SNEGSKA (reference sequence). The CDR3 sequence is 13 residues long.

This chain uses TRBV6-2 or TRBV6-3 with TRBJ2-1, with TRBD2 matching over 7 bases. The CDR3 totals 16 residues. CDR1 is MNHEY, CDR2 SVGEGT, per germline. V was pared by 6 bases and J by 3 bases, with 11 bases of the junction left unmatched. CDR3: CASSRRDSGYYNEQFF. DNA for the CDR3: TGTGCCAGCAGCAGAAGAGATAGCGGGTACTACAATGAGCAGTTCTTC.

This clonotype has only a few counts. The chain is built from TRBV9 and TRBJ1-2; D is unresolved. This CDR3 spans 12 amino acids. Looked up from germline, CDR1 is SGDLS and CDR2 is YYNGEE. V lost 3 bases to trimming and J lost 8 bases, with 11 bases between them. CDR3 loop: CASSEISRGYTF. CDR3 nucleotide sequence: TGTGCCAGCAGCGAGATATCCCGGGGCTACACCTTC. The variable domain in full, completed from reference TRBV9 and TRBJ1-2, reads DSGVTQTPKHLITATGQRVTLRCSPRSGDLSVYWYQQSLDQGLQFLIQYYNGEERAKGNILERFSAQQFPDLHSELNLSSLELGDSALYFCASSEISRGYTFGSGTRLTVV.

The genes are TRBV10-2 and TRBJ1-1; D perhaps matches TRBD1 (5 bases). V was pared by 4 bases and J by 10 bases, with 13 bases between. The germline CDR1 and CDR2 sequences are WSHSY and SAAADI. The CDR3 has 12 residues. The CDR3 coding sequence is TGCGCCAGCAGTGTCGTGAGGGGAGGAGCTTTCTTT. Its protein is CASSVVRGGAFF.

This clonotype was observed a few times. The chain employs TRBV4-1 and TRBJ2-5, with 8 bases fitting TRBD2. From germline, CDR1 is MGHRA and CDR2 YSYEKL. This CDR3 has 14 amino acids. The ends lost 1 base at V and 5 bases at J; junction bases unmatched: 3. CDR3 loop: CASSQATGGETQYF. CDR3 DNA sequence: TGCGCCAGCAGCCAAGCGACGGGAGGGGAGACCCAGTACTTC.

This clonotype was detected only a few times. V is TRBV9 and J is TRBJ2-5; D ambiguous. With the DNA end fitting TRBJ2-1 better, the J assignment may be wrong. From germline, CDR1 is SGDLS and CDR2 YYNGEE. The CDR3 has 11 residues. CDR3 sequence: CASSGSREQFF. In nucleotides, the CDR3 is TGTGCCAGCAGCGGCTCGCGGGAGCAGTTCTTC.

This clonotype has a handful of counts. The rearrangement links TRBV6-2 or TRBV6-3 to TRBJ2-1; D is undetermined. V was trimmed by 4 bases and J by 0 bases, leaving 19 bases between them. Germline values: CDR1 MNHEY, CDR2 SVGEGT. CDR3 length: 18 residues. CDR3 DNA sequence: TGTGCCAGCAGTTGGGTTGTGCAGAGCCAATCCTCCTACAATGAGCAGTTCTTC. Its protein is CASSWVVQSQSSYNEQFF.

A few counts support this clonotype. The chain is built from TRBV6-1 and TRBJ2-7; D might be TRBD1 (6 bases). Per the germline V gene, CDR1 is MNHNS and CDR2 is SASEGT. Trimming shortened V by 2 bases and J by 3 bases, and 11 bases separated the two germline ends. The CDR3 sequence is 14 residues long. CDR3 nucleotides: TGTGCCAGCAGTGAAATCCAGGGGAGCTACGAGCAGTACTTC. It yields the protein CASSEIQGSYEQYF.

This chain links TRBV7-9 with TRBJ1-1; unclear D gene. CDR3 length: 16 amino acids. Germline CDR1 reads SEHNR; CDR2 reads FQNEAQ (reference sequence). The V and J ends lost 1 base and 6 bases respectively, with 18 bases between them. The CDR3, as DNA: TGTGCCAGCAGCTTAGAATCCCGGACGGGAACCCCTGAAGCTTTCTTT. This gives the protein CASSLESRTGTPEAFF.

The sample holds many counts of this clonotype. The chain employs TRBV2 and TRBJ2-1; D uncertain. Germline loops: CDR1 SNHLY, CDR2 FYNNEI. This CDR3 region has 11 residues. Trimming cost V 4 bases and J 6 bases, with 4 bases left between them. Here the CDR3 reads CASSAGNEQFF. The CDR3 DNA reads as TGTGCCAGCAGTGCGGGCAATGAGCAGTTCTTC.

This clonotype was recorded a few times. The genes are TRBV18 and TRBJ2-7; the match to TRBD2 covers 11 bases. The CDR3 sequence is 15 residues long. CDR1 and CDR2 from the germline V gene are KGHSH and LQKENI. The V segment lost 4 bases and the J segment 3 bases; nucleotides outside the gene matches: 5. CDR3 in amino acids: CASSRTGTSGYEQYF. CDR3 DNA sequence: TGTGCCAGCTCACGAACCGGGACTAGCGGCTACGAGCAGTACTTC.

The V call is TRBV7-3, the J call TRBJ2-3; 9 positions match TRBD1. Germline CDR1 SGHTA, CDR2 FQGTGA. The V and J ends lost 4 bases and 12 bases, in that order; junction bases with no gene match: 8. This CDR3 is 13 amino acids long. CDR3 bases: TGTGCCAGCAGCTCCACCGGGACAGGGACTCAGTATTTT. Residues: CASSSTGTGTQYF. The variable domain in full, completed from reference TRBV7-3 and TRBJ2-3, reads GAGVSQTPSNKVTEKGKYVELRCDPISGHTALYWYRQSLGQGPEFLIYFQGTGAADDSGLPNDRFFAVRPEGSVSTLKIQRTERGDSAVYLCASSSTGTGTQYFGPGTRLTVL.

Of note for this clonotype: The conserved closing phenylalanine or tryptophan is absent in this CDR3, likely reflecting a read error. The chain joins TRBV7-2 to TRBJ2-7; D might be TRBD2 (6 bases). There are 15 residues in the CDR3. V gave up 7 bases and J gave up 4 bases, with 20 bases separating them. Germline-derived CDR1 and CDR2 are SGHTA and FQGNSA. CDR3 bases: TGTGCCAGCACGCAGACTAGGGATTTGGAATACGAGCAGTACCTC. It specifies CASTQTRDLEYEQYL.